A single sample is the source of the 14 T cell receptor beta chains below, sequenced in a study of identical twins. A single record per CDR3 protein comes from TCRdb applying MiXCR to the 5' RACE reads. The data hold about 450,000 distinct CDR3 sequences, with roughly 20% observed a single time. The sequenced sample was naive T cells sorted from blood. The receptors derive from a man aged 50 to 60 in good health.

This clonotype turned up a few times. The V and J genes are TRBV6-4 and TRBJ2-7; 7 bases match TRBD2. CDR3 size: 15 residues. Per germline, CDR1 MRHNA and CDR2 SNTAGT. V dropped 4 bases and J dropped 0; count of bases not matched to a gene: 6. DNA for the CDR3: TGTGCCAGCAGTGGGGGGGGGTATCCCTCCTACGAGCAGTACTTC. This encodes CASSGGGYPSYEQYF.

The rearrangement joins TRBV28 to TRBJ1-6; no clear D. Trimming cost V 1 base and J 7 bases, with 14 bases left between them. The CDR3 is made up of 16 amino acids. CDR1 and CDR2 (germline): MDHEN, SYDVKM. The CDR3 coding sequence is TGTGCCAGCAGTTTATACGGCCCGGTCGGGAATTCACCCCTCCACTTT. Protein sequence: CASSLYGPVGNSPLHF.

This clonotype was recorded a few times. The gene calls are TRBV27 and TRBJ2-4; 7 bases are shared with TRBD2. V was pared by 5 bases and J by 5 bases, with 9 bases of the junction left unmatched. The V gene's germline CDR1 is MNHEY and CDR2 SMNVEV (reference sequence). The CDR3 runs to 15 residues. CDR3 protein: CASSPVRGDENIQYF. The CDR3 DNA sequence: TGTGCCAGCAGTCCTGTCCGGGGGGATGAAAACATTCAGTACTTC.

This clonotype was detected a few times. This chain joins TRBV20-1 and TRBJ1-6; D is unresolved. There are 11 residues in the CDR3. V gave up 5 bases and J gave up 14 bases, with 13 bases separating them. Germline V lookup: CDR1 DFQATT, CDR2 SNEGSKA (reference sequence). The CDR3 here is CSAWAQETLHF. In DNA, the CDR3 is TGCAGTGCTTGGGCCCAAGAGACCCTCCACTTT.

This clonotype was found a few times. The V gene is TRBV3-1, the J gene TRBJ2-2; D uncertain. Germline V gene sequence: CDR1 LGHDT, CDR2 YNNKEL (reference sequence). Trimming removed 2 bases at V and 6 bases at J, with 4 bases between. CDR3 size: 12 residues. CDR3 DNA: TGTGCCAGCAGCCAACAGTCCGGGGAGCTGTTTTTT. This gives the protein CASSQQSGELFF. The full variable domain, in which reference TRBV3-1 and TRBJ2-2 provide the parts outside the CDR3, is DTAVSQTPKYLVTQMGNDKSIKCEQNLGHDTMYWYKQDSKKFLKIMFSYNNKELIINETVPNRFSPKSPDKAHLNLHINSLELGDSAVYFCASSQQSGELFFGEGSRLTVL.

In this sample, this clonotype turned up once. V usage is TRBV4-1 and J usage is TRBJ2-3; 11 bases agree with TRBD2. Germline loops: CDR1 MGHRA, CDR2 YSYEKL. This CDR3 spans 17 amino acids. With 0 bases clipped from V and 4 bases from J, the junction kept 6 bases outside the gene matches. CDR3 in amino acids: CASSQDSGRAVADTQYF. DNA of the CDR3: TGCGCCAGCAGCCAAGATAGCGGGAGGGCCGTCGCAGATACGCAGTATTTT.

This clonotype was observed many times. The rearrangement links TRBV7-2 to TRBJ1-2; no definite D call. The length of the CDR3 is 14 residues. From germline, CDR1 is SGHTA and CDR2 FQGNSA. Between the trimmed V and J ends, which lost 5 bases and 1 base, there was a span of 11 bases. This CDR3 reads CASSQTSNNYGYTF. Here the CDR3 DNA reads TGTGCCAGCAGCCAAACGAGTAATAACTATGGCTACACCTTC.

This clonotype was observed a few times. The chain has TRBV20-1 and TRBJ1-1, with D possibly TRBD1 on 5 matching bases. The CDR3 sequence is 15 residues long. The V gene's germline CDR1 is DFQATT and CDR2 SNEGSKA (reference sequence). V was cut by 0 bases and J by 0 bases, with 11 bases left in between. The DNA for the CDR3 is TGCAGTGCTAGAGATCAGGGCAGAATGAACACTGAAGCTTTCTTT. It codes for CSARDQGRMNTEAFF.

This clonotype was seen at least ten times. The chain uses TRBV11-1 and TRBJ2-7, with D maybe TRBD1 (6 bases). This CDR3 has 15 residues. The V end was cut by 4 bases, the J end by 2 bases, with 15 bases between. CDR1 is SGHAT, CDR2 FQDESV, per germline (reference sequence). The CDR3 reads CASSSQIRGTYEQYF. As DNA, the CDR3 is TGTGCCAGCAGCTCACAAATCAGGGGTACCTACGAGCAGTACTTC.

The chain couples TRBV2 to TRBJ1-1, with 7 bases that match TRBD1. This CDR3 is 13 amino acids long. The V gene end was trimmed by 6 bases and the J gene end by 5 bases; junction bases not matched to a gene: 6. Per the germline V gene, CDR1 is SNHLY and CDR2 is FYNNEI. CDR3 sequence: CASRLTGKTEAFF. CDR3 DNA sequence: TGTGCCAGCAGATTGACAGGGAAAACTGAAGCTTTCTTT.

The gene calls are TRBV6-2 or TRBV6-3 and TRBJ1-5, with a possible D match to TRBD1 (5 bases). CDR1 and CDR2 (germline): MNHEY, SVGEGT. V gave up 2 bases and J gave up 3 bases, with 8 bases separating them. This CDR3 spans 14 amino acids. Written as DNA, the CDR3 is TGTGCCAGCAGTTACGCGGGACTCAATCAGCCCCAGCATTTT. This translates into CASSYAGLNQPQHF.

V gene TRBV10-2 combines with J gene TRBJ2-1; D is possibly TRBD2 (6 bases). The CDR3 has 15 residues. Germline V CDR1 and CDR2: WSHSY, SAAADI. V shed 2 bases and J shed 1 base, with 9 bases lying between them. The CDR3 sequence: CASSEGAGSYNEQFF. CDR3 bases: TGCGCCAGCAGTGAGGGGGCGGGATCCTACAATGAGCAGTTCTTC.

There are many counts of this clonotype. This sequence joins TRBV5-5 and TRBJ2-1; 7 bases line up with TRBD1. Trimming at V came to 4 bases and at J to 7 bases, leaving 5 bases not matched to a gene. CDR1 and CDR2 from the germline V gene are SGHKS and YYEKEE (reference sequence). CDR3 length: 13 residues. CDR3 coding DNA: TGTGCCAGCAGCAGCGCAGGGGGAAATGAGCAGTTCTTC. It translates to CASSSAGGNEQFF.

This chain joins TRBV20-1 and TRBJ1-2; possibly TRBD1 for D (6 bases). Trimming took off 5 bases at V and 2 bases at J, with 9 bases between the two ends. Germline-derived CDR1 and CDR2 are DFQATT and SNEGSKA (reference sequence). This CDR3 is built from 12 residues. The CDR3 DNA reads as TGCAGTGCTGGACAGATCAACTATGGCTACACCTTC. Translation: CSAGQINYGYTF.